A single T cell receptor (beta chain) is shown here with its context. Mismatch with germline at one junction end may stem from a read error. The cDNA was generated by 5'RACE with 10-nucleotide random UMIs. One entry per CDR3 protein, called by TCRdb with MiXCR from the 5' RACE reads. The sample contains 78,000 or so distinct CDR3 sequences, just over 5% of which appear only once. This entry belongs to a study of neurological immune-mediated disorders. Germline-derived CDR1 and CDR2 are SQVTM and ANQGSEA. The CDR3 spans 14 residues. The unsorted libraries originated from 2 million PBMCs kept at -80 C. Material for sequencing was PBMCs. The clonotype was recovered from a woman in her twenties or thirties with multiple sclerosis. The rearrangement uses TRBV29-1 and TRBJ2-3; D gene ambiguous. DNA for the CDR3: TGCAGCGTATTAGCTGACTGGGGTGCAGATACACAGTATTTT. Translated: CSVLADWGADTQYF.